The rows below give T cell receptor beta chains drawn from one sample of a study of cytomegalovirus exposure and HLA in healthy donors. Repertoires were generated with immunoSEQ multiplex PCR, while TCRdb's copy carries only in-frame clones and drops some. The table has 90,000 to 110,000 clones, 76% seen once; the top ten hold approximately 7.7%. Specimen: PBMCs. The receptors were gathered from a woman aged 50 to 60 in good health and CMV-seropositive. Both conserved end residues are part of each CDR3. A D gene is named only where the DNA matches it firmly. Clone size is given for some rows only: seen once, a few or many times, or a class if the clone is expanded.

J gene | D gene | V gene | clone size | CDR3 protein | CDR3 DNA
TRBJ1-6 | - | TRBV4-2 | - | CASSQERGKGSPLHF | TGTGCCAGCAGCCAAGAAAGAGGGAAGGGTTCACCCCTCCACTTT
TRBJ2-7 | TRBD2 | TRBV9 | - | CASSPPQAGSSSYEQYF | TGTGCCAGCAGCCCTCCCCAAGCGGGGTCGAGCTCCTACGAGCAGTACTTC
TRBJ2-2 | TRBD2 | TRBV18 | once | CASSPLASGNPGELFF | TGTGCCAGCTCACCACTGGCTAGCGGGAATCCCGGGGAGCTGTTTTTT
TRBJ1-1 | TRBD1 | TRBV6-6 | - | CASSAHRGGKTEAFF | TGTGCCAGCAGTGCCCACAGGGGAGGTAAGACTGAAGCTTTCTTT
TRBJ1-1 | - | TRBV4-3 | - | CASSQDPNPMITEAFF | TGCGCCAGCAGCCAAGATCCCAACCCTATGATCACTGAAGCTTTCTTT
TRBJ2-7 | TRBD1 | TRBV5-4 | - | CASSPGQGFNEQYF | TGTGCCAGCAGCCCCGGACAGGGGTTCAACGAGCAGTACTTC
TRBJ1-5 | TRBD1 | TRBV19 | - | CASSMWGQGNQPQHF | TGTGCCAGTAGTATGTGGGGACAGGGCAATCAGCCCCAGCATTTT
TRBJ2-2 | - | TRBV29-1 | - | CSVRTDTGELFF | TGCAGCGTGCGGACAGACACCGGGGAGCTGTTTTTT
TRBJ1-6 | TRBD1 | TRBV13 | - | CASSSASTGGAGGPSPLHF | TGTGCCAGCAGTTCAGCTTCGACAGGGGGCGCGGGTGGACCTTCACCCCTCCACTTT
TRBJ2-7 | - | TRBV7-8 | - | CASSSVVGAGAAYEQYF | TGTGCCAGCAGCTCAGTGGTGGGGGCGGGAGCGGCGTACGAGCAGTACTTC
TRBJ2-1 | - | TRBV7-3 | - | CASSLRLVANEQFF | TGTGCCAGCAGCTTGAGACTAGTAGCCAATGAGCAGTTCTTC
TRBJ2-2 | TRBD2 | TRBV6-5 | - | CASSSGTSYGELFF | TGTGCCAGCAGTAGCGGGACTAGTTACGGGGAGCTGTTTTTT
TRBJ2-1 | TRBD2 | TRBV6-1 | - | CASSVPSGRAGNEQFF | TGTGCCAGCAGTGTCCCTAGCGGGAGGGCCGGTAATGAGCAGTTCTTC
TRBJ2-1 | - | TRBV7-8 | - | CASSFIGVAGIF | TGTGCCAGCAGCTTTATCGGGGTAGCCGGAATCTTC
TRBJ2-4 | TRBD1 | TRBV7-9 | few | CASSLGTGGSAKNSQYF | TGTGCCAGCAGCTTAGGGACAGGGGGTTCGGCCAAAAACAGTCAGTACTTC
TRBJ1-6 | - | TRBV6-5 | - | CASSGQRSSPLHF | TGTGCCAGCAGCGGCCAAAGGAGCTCACCCCTCCACTTT
TRBJ2-3 | - | TRBV4-3 | once | CASSQGRGGRTDTQYF | TGCGCCAGCAGCCAAGGTAGGGGCGGACGCACAGATACGCAGTATTTT
TRBJ2-1 | TRBD2 | TRBV5-4 | - | CASSLERGGLHEQFF | TGTGCCAGCAGCCTGGAGCGGGGGGGCCTCCATGAGCAGTTCTTC
TRBJ2-3 | TRBD2 | TRBV6-6 | few | CASSYPAGGRPDTQYF | TGTGCCAGCAGTTACCCCGCGGGGGGGCGTCCCGATACGCAGTATTTT
TRBJ2-2 | TRBD2 | TRBV11-3 | - | CASSLTTSGRVETGELFF | TGTGCCAGCAGCTTGACGACTAGCGGGAGGGTGGAGACCGGGGAGCTGTTTTTT
TRBJ2-1 | TRBD2 | TRBV7-2 | - | CASSLASQRELNEQFF | TGTGCCAGCAGCTTAGCTAGCCAGCGGGAGCTCAATGAGCAGTTCTTC
TRBJ2-1 | TRBD1 | TRBV7-3 | - | CASSPTGAIAEQFF | TGTGCCAGCAGCCCGACAGGGGCTATAGCTGAGCAGTTCTTC
TRBJ2-7 | - | TRBV5-4 | - | CASSTDSYEQYF | TGTGCCAGCAGCACAGACTCCTACGAGCAGTACTTC
TRBJ2-3 | - | TRBV6-5 | - | CASSSPTSTDTQYF | TGTGCCAGCAGTTCACCTACTAGCACAGATACGCAGTATTTT
TRBJ2-4 | TRBD2 | TRBV4-1 | - | CASSQEDRGGVTTIAKNIQYF | TGCGCCAGCAGCCAAGAAGACCGCGGGGGGGTGACTACCATAGCCAAAAACATTCAGTACTTC
TRBJ1-1 | - | TRBV25-1 | few | CASSGGDRLGDEAFF | TGTGCCAGCAGTGGGGGAGACAGGTTAGGGGATGAAGCTTTCTTT
TRBJ1-1 | TRBD1 | TRBV5-1 | - | CASSLGRDRPMNTEAFF | TGCGCCAGCAGCTTGGGCCGGGACAGACCGATGAACACTGAAGCTTTCTTT
TRBJ1-5 | - | TRBV10-3 | - | CATAAGTAMNQPQHF | TGTGCCACCGCCGCCGGGACTGCCATGAATCAGCCCCAGCATTTT
TRBJ2-1 | - | TRBV27 | - | CASSLKQLYNEQFF | TGTGCCAGCAGTTTAAAACAGCTCTACAATGAGCAGTTCTTC
TRBJ2-1 | TRBD1 | TRBV27 | - | CASSSDRVGNEQFF | TGTGCCAGCAGTTCAGACAGGGTTGGAAATGAGCAGTTCTTC
TRBJ2-1 | - | TRBV18 | - | CASSPSTLVDEQFF | TGTGCCAGCTCACCATCTACTTTAGTGGATGAGCAGTTCTTC
TRBJ1-1 | TRBD1 | TRBV6-1 | few | CASTLTGAYTEAFF | TGTGCCAGCACCTTGACAGGGGCTTACACTGAAGCTTTCTTT
TRBJ1-1 | - | TRBV2 | - | CASSRRENTEAFF | TGTGCCAGCAGCCGCAGGGAGAACACTGAAGCTTTCTTT
TRBJ2-3 | TRBD1 | TRBV5-4 | - | CASSHYRDRSTDTQYF | TGTGCCAGCAGCCACTACCGGGACAGGAGCACAGATACGCAGTATTTT
TRBJ2-7 | - | TRBV29-1 | - | CSAEDRGLSYEQYF | TGCAGCGCTGAAGATCGGGGACTTTCCTACGAGCAGTACTTC
TRBJ2-7 | TRBD1 | TRBV20-1 | - | CSALTGTEQYF | TGCAGTGCCCTGACAGGGACCGAGCAGTACTTC
TRBJ1-2 | TRBD1 | TRBV5-6 | - | CASSPWTGGFYGYTF | TGTGCCAGCAGCCCATGGACAGGGGGCTTCTATGGCTACACCTTC
TRBJ2-7 | - | TRBV5-6 | few | CASRLSLGQSPSYEQYF | TGTGCCAGCAGGTTATCCCTCGGACAGTCTCCTTCCTACGAGCAGTACTTC
TRBJ1-1 | - | TRBV10-3 | - | CAISADRETEAFF | TGTGCCATCAGTGCGGACAGAGAGACTGAAGCTTTCTTT
TRBJ2-6 | - | TRBV4-3 | - | CASSQGLGAGANVLTF | TGCGCCAGCAGCCAAGGATTAGGGGCTGGGGCCAACGTCCTGACTTTC
TRBJ1-4 | TRBD1 | TRBV5-1 | - | CASSTTGGTTNEKLFF | TGCGCCAGCAGCACCACAGGGGGGACAACTAATGAAAAACTGTTTTTT
TRBJ1-5 | - | TRBV19 | - | CASHMTGSNQPQHF | TGTGCCAGTCATATGACAGGTAGCAATCAGCCCCAGCATTTT
TRBJ2-3 | - | TRBV7-9 | - | CASTNPPSDTQYF | TGTGCCAGCACCAACCCCCCTAGCGATACGCAGTATTTT
TRBJ1-1 | - | TRBV15 | - | CATSRGRQAFMNTEAFF | TGTGCCACCAGCAGAGGTAGGCAGGCGTTCATGAACACTGAAGCTTTCTTT
TRBJ1-6 | TRBD1 | TRBV10-3 | - | CAISRQGDSPLHF | TGTGCCATCTCAAGACAGGGGGATTCACCCCTCCACTTT
TRBJ2-3 | TRBD1 | TRBV6-5 | - | CASRTGDRDTDTQYF | TGTGCCAGCAGAACTGGGGACAGGGACACAGATACGCAGTATTTT
TRBJ2-3 | - | TRBV7-9 | - | CASSYIADTQYF | TGTGCCAGCAGCTACATCGCAGATACGCAGTATTTT
TRBJ2-3 | - | TRBV7-8 | - | CASSFSADTQYF | TGTGCCAGCAGCTTTAGCGCAGATACGCAGTATTTT
TRBJ2-7 | TRBD2 | TRBV29-1 | - | CSVEVSGNVDEQYF | TGCAGCGTTGAAGTGAGCGGGAATGTCGACGAGCAGTACTTC